What follows is one T cell receptor beta chain and its context. Antigen unknown. These data come from a study of OX40 agonist ivuxolimab in advanced cancers. Overall study findings and caveats: Also present in some nonresponders was a low level of normalized T-cell clonal expansion.

With autoimmune disease history or systemic immunosuppression, patients were excluded. Measured with immunoSEQ multiplex PCR; TCRdb has only the in-frame clones, and not every one. The table has tens of thousands of clones, around 90% seen once. Trimming cost V 4 bases and J 6 bases, with 7 bases left between them. Germline CDR1 and CDR2: DFQATT and SNEGSKA (reference sequence). The CDR3 has 11 amino acids. The rearrangement uses TRBV20-1 and TRBJ2-1; D ambiguous. The sequence was collected from an adult with an advanced solid tumor such as melanoma, head and neck, liver or kidney cancer. Sequenced here: CD4+ or CD8+ T cells sorted from blood, sampled in a trial of the OX40 agonist ivuxolimab. CDR3 residues: CSATAVNEQFF. CDR3 DNA: TGCAGTGCTACGGCGGTCAATGAGCAGTTCTTC.